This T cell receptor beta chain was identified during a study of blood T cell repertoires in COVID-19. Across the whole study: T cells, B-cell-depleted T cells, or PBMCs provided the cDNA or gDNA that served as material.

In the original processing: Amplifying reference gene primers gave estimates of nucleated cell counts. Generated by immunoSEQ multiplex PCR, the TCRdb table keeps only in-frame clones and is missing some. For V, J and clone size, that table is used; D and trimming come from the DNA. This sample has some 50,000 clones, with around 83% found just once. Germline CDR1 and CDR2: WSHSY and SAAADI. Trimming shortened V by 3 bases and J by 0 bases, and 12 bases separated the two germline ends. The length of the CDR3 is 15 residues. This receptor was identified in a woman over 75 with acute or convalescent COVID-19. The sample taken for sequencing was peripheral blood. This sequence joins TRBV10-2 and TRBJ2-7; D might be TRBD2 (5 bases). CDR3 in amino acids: CASSDPGFTSYEQYF. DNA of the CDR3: TGCGCCAGCAGTGACCCGGGATTTACCTCCTACGAGCAGTACTTC.